This T cell receptor (beta chain) was documented in a study of T cell responses to AZD1222 COVID-19 vaccine. This table comes from immunoSEQ multiplex PCR, and its TCRdb copy is limited to in-frame clones, with some not included. The table records about 150,000 clones, roughly nine tenths of them present only once. Trimming removed 2 bases at V and 5 bases at J, with 12 bases between. This CDR3 comprises 15 residues. The V gene's germline CDR1 is LGHNA and CDR2 YSLEER. This material consisted of peripheral blood, taken on day 0 of AZD1222 vaccination. The sequence was obtained from an adult in good health. This chain joins TRBV4-3 and TRBJ1-4, with a weak D call TRBD1 (5 bases). The CDR3 sequence is CASSQRWEGNEKLFF. As DNA, the CDR3 is TGCGCCAGCAGCCAACGATGGGAGGGGAATGAAAAACTGTTTTTT.